This TCR beta chain is drawn from a study of low-dose radiotherapy and immunotherapy resistance in tumors (dated by TCRdb to the early 2020s). Turning to the overall study: In Cohort 1, 0.5 Gy per fraction was delivered every 2 weeks, and a total PTV dose of 6.5 Gy was prescribed. Cohort 2 received 1 Gy per fraction every two weeks, with a total of 13 Gy over 26 weeks. Nivolumab and ipilimumab were both given intravenously, with nivolumab at a 240 mg flat dose every two weeks and ipilimumab at 1 mg/kg every six weeks. Intravenous cyclophosphamide at 200 mg/m2 was administered every two weeks, one day ahead of each radiation and immunotherapy administration. Starting on cycle 1 day 1, patients took 300 mg of aspirin by mouth once daily for four cycles. No randomization into treatment groups was done for the people taking part in the trial. Eight patients were included in the translational analysis, namely three from the first dose cohort plus the first five from the second dose cohort.

As concerns this clonotype: Its antigen has not been determined. Base qualities are missing; no much larger clone stands one base away.

The CDR3 runs 17 amino acids, cysteine and phenylalanine included. Left in the record is the CDR3 DNA by itself, 51 bases read in frame from the first base. CDR1 SGHTA and CDR2 FQGTGA were looked up in the germline V gene. The trim is 1 base for V and 0 bases for J, with a gap of 10 bases between the germline ends. This sample was sequenced with an Illumina HiSeq 2500. Superscript III and a set of TRAV- and TRBV-specific primers were used to synthesize first-strand cDNA, so that both TCRalpha and TCRbeta chains were covered. TCRs were amplified with Phusion for 20 PCR cycles, with a constant-region primer paired with the adapter attached to the V primers. The isolated mRNA was amplified using the MessageAmp II aRNA Amplification Kit, with in vitro transcription performed for about 15 hours at 37 degrees C. mRNA for TCR sequencing was isolated with the Dynabeads mRNA DIRECT Purification Kit. Indexed Illumina adapters were added in a second approximately 26-cycle Phusion PCR, and the resulting products were purified with AMPure XP beads. In the authors' own workflow: Using custom Perl scripts, TCR sequences that encoded the same protein were pooled, out-of-frame sequences were dropped, and the abundance of each clonotype was calculated. The analysis excluded TCR sequences that were supported by just one read. Shannon entropy, Gini index, clonality, richness, and the frequency of TCRs shared between repertoires were included as repertoire metrics. TCRdb cleaned the public reads at Q25 with fastp, built clones with MiXCR and kept in-frame beta chains. When rows share a CDR3 protein, they turn into one entry using the most common DNA and genes. In this record, the V and J calls reflect TCRdb's handling and not the investigators' own analysis. This sample comprises fewer than 110,000 distinct CDR3 sequences, less than 25% of them detected only once. The ten biggest clones cover roughly 4% of the sample.

What this sample's time point label stands for: after trial treatment. This specimen's treatment or condition label, per the study, means: LDRT plus nivolumab, ipilimumab, low-dose cyclophosphamide and aspirin (RACIN trial). Donors were enrolled in RACIN, a single-arm phase I dose-escalation trial combining nivolumab, ipilimumab, aspirin, low-dose cyclophosphamide and low-dose radiotherapy. Eligible patients had advanced, TIL-negative solid tumors. Sequencing was performed on PBMCs, taken after low-dose radiotherapy plus immunotherapy. The V gene is TRBV7-3 and the J gene is TRBJ2-6; the D gene remains uncertain. The receptor was derived from a male donor with prostate cancer. The DNA is TGTGCCAGCAGCTTAAATGCAGCATCCTCTGGGGCCAACGTCCTGACTTTC. This encodes CASSLNAASSGANVLTF.